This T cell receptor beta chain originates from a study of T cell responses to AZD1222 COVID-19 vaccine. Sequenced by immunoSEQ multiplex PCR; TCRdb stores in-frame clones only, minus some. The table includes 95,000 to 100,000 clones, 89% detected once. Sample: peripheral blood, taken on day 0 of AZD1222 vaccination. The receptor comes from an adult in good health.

CDR3 protein: CASKVFSGDYGYTF. The DNA of the CDR3 is TGTGCCAGCAAGGTTTTTTCAGGGGACTATGGCTACACCTTC. This chain joins TRBV6-5 and TRBJ1-2, with D tentatively TRBD1 (6 bases). V was shortened by 7 bases and J by 3 bases, with 15 bases between the two germline ends. The germline gives CDR1 MNHEY, CDR2 SVGAGI. This CDR3 has 14 residues.